Listed below are T cell receptor beta chains from one sample, sequenced in a study of cytomegalovirus exposure and HLA in healthy donors. Using immunoSEQ multiplex PCR, the repertoire was profiled, and TCRdb retains in-frame clones only, with some absent. The profile shows some 150,000 clones, roughly 72% of them singletons. Sequences were obtained from PBMCs. The receptors come from a young man in good health and CMV-seronegative. Each CDR3 is given with its conserved first and last residue. The D gene is left open where the match is weak. Some rows mark clone size as missing; the rest say once, few, many or name a class of expanded clone.

j_call	v_call	d_call	clone_size	cdr3_nt	cdr3_aa
TRBJ2-2	TRBV6-1	TRBD1	.	TGTGCCAGCAGGGAAGCCGAGACAGGGGAAAACACCGGGGAGCTGTTTTTT	CASREAETGENTGELFF
TRBJ2-1	TRBV27	.	.	TGTGCCAGCAGTACCACCCCGGGAGCGTCAGATGAGCAGTTCTTC	CASSTTPGASDEQFF
TRBJ2-7	TRBV5-6	.	.	TGTGCCAGCAGCCCCGGACGGGCTAGCAACGAGCAGTACTTC	CASSPGRASNEQYF
TRBJ1-2	TRBV28	.	.	TGTGCCAGCAGCCCAGGAGGCAGGGGAGTTTTTTCTAACTATGGCTACACCTTC	CASSPGGRGVFSNYGYTF
TRBJ1-3	TRBV7-2	TRBD1	.	TGTGCCAGCAGCTTACGACAGGGCGGAAACACCATATATTTT	CASSLRQGGNTIYF
TRBJ1-1	TRBV28	.	.	TGTGCCAGCAGTTTAGGGGGCAGAGAGAACACTGAAGCTTTCTTT	CASSLGGRENTEAFF
TRBJ2-6	TRBV28	.	.	TGTGCCAGCAGTTGGGTAACCGGGACGTGGGGGGCTGGGGCCAACGTCCTGACTTTC	CASSWVTGTWGAGANVLTF
TRBJ1-5	TRBV5-1	.	.	TGCGCCAGCAGCCCGGAAGGGGGTGATTTCAATCAGCCCCAGCATTTT	CASSPEGGDFNQPQHF
TRBJ2-7	TRBV2	TRBD1	.	TGTGCCAGCATGCGAGACAGGGGACTCTCCTACGAGCAGTACTTC	CASMRDRGLSYEQYF
TRBJ1-2	TRBV6-4	.	once	TGTGCCAGCAGGGAACAGTGCGACACCTTC	CASREQCDTF
TRBJ2-5	TRBV7-8	.	.	TGTGCCAGCAGCTTATCAGGGCAAGAGACCCAGTACTTC	CASSLSGQETQYF
TRBJ2-3	TRBV6-5	.	.	TGTGCCAGCAGTTACTCCCGGGGCACAGATACGCAGTATTTT	CASSYSRGTDTQYF
TRBJ2-3	TRBV9	TRBD2	.	TGTGCCAGCAGCCCCGGACTAGCGGGGGCAACACATGATACGCAGTATTTT	CASSPGLAGATHDTQYF
TRBJ2-5	TRBV30	.	.	TGTGCCTGGAGTCAGGATCACCAAGAGACCCAGTACTTC	CAWSQDHQETQYF
TRBJ2-5	TRBV19	TRBD2	.	TGTGCCAGTAGTATAGACGGGGGGACCCAAGAGACCCAGTACTTC	CASSIDGGTQETQYF
TRBJ2-7	TRBV5-1	.	.	TGCGCCAGCAGTCAGGGTTCCTACGAGCAGTACTTC	CASSQGSYEQYF
TRBJ1-2	TRBV2	.	.	TGTGCCAGCAGTGAACGGAGGCCTACCAGGGGTGGCTACACCTTC	CASSERRPTRGGYTF
TRBJ1-6	TRBV6-1	.	.	TGTGCCAGCAGTGAGAAAAGCCCCAATAATTCACCCCTCCACTTT	CASSEKSPNNSPLHF
TRBJ2-3	TRBV7-9	.	once	TGTTCCAGCAGCTCGCGAGAGGACAGAAGGGCAGATACGCAGTATTTT	CSSSSREDRRADTQYF
TRBJ1-3	TRBV28	.	.	TGTGCCAGCAGTTTGTGGCAGACTGGAAACACCATATATTTT	CASSLWQTGNTIYF
TRBJ1-5	TRBV19	.	.	TGTGCCAGTAGTCACCGGGTCCTGAATCAGCCCCAGCATTTT	CASSHRVLNQPQHF
TRBJ1-5	TRBV2	TRBD1	.	TGTGCCAGCAGTGGGGGACAGGATAGCAATCAGCCCCAGCATTTT	CASSGGQDSNQPQHF
TRBJ1-2	TRBV4-1	.	few	TGCGCCAGCAGCCCCGAGTGGGGAGATGGCTACACCTTC	CASSPEWGDGYTF
TRBJ2-2	TRBV5-4	TRBD1	.	TGTGCCAGCAGCCCCCGACAGGGGCCGGGCACCGGGGAGCTGTTTTTT	CASSPRQGPGTGELFF
TRBJ2-7	TRBV7-2	TRBD1	.	TGTGCCAGCAGCCCTACAGGGGTACCATACTACGAGCAGTACTTC	CASSPTGVPYYEQYF
TRBJ2-1	TRBV5-1	TRBD2	.	TGCGCCAGCAGCTTGGTTGAGCGGGGGCCCTCCTACAATGAGCAGTTCTTC	CASSLVERGPSYNEQFF
TRBJ2-7	TRBV6-1	.	.	TGTGCCAGCAGTCCGGACAGCCGCGAGCAGTACTTC	CASSPDSREQYF
TRBJ2-1	TRBV29-1	TRBD2	.	TGCAGCGTTCGCGGGGGAGCCTACAATGAGCAGTTCTTC	CSVRGGAYNEQFF
TRBJ2-3	TRBV6-4	.	.	TGTGCCAGCAGTGCCTCCTCAATCGGTGGGCAGTATTTT	CASSASSIGGQYF
TRBJ1-2	TRBV5-6	.	.	TGTGCCAGCAGCTTCGGGGAGGATGGCTACACCTTC	CASSFGEDGYTF
TRBJ2-5	TRBV6-1	TRBD1	.	TGTGCCAGCAGTGACGGTTTCACAGGGGGGCAAGAGACCCAGTACTTC	CASSDGFTGGQETQYF
TRBJ1-5	TRBV6-5	TRBD1	.	TGTGCCAGCAGAGGAGGGGGCGGAAATCAGCCCCAGCATTTT	CASRGGGGNQPQHF
TRBJ1-5	TRBV4-3	.	once	TGCGCCAGCAGCCAAGACCCAGTTAGCAATCAGCCCCAGCATTTT	CASSQDPVSNQPQHF
TRBJ2-1	TRBV11-2	TRBD2	.	TGTGCCAGCAGCTTAGACAGCGGGGCTTCACATGAGCAGTTCTTC	CASSLDSGASHEQFF
TRBJ1-2	TRBV6-1	.	.	TGTGCCAGCAACGAATTATCAGGCTATGGCTACCCCTTC	CASNELSGYGYPF
TRBJ2-2	TRBV6-6	TRBD1	.	TGTGCCAGCAGACCCCGACAGGGGCACGGGGAGCTGTTTTTT	CASRPRQGHGELFF
TRBJ2-3	TRBV5-6	.	.	TGTGCCAGCAGCTTGCAGGGCGGGGGCCGCACAGATACGCAGTATTTT	CASSLQGGGRTDTQYF
TRBJ2-1	TRBV7-2	.	.	TGTGCCAGCAGCTTAGCGGCCGATAATGAGCAGTTCTTC	CASSLAADNEQFF
TRBJ2-7	TRBV6-5	TRBD1	.	TGTGCCAGCAGTTCCTGGACAGGGCGCGAGCAGTACTTC	CASSSWTGREQYF
TRBJ1-1	TRBV7-2	TRBD1	.	TGTGCCAGCAGCTTAGCCAGGGGGTACGAAGCTTTCTTT	CASSLARGYEAFF
TRBJ1-1	TRBV30	TRBD1	once	TGTGCCTGGAGTGAGAATCGGGACAGGCTCACTGAAGCTTTCTTT	CAWSENRDRLTEAFF
TRBJ2-7	TRBV5-1	.	.	TGCGCCAGCAGCCCCGGACTCTTAAGCTCCTACGAGCAGTACTTC	CASSPGLLSSYEQYF
TRBJ2-7	TRBV7-2	TRBD2	.	TGTGCCAGCAGCACCTACCGCACTAGCGGGGGGTACTACGAGCAGTACTTC	CASSTYRTSGGYYEQYF
TRBJ2-6	TRBV19	.	.	TGTGCCAGTAGTTCCGGGCGGGGATTTGGGGCCAACGTCCTGACTTTC	CASSSGRGFGANVLTF
TRBJ2-7	TRBV6-1	TRBD1	.	TGTGCCAGCAGTGGAACAGGGGTATACGAGCAGTACTTC	CASSGTGVYEQYF
TRBJ1-4	TRBV9	.	.	TGTGCCAGCAGCGTAGGCGGAGGGTCTAATGAAAAACTGTTTTTT	CASSVGGGSNEKLFF
TRBJ2-1	TRBV4-3	TRBD2	.	TGCGCCAGCGGCGTGTCTAGCGGGGCTTACAATGAGCAGTTCTTC	CASGVSSGAYNEQFF
TRBJ2-5	TRBV5-4	TRBD2	few	TGTGCCAGCAGCCCTGGGACTAGCGGGGGGGGACTGGAGACCCAGTACTTC	CASSPGTSGGGLETQYF
TRBJ2-1	TRBV11-1	TRBD1	.	TGTGCCAGCACCTCGACAGGGAATGAGCAGTTCTTC	CASTSTGNEQFF